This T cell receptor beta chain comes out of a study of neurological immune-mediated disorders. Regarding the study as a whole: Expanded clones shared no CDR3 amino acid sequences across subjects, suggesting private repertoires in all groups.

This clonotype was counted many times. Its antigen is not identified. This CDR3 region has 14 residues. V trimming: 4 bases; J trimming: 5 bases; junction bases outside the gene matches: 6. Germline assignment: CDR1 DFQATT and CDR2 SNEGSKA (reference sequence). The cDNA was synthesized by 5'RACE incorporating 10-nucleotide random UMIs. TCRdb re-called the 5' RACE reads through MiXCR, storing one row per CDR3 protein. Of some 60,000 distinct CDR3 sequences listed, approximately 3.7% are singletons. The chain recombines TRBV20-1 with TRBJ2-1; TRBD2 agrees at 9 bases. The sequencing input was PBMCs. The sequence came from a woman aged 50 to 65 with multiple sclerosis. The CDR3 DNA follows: TGCAGTGCTATCCAGAGCGGGAGGAACAATGAGCAGTTCTTC. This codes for CSAIQSGRNNEQFF.